These 23 T cell receptor beta chains originate from one sample sequenced in a study of Ad26.COV2.S vaccination and SARS-CoV-2 variants. TCRdb keeps only in-frame clones here, not all; method: immunoSEQ multiplex PCR. The table lists approximately 300,000 clones, 85% of them singletons. Treatment specified: some 20 received Ad26.COV2.S at low or high dose, single or two shots; roughly 5 received placebo; per-sample allocation not given. Collection of samples fell on day 63 after the first vaccine or placebo injection. Sequences were derived from peripheral blood, sampled in a trial of Ad26.COV2.S vaccine versus placebo. The receptors stem from a person aged 18 to 65 who received the Ad26.COV2.S COVID-19 vaccine or a placebo.

The CDR3: CAIREGGGYGYTF. CDR3 DNA sequence: TGTGCCATCAGGGAAGGGGGGGGCTATGGCTACACCTTC. J is TRBJ1-2 and V is TRBV10-3, with D possibly TRBD1 on 6 matching bases. From germline, CDR1 is ENHRY and CDR2 SYGVKD. V gave up 6 bases and J gave up 4 bases, with 12 bases separating them. The CDR3 spans 13 residues.

This clone was seen more than once but under ten times. This sequence joins TRBV5-1 and TRBJ1-1, with D unresolved. The CDR3 is made up of 13 amino acids. Germline V CDR1 and CDR2: SGHRS, YFSETQ. V lost 4 bases, J lost 2 bases, and 9 bases lay in between. CDR3 DNA sequence: TGCGCCAGCAGCCTTAGACCCAACACTGAAGCTTTCTTT. It specifies CASSLRPNTEAFF.

The chain employs TRBV11-3 and TRBJ2-7, with TRBD1 as a possible D gene (6 bases). V was pared by 4 bases and J by 3 bases, with 7 bases between. The CDR3 is 12 amino acids. Germline V gene data show CDR1 as SGHNT and CDR2 as YENEEA. For the CDR3, the DNA is TGTGCCAGCAGCTCAGGGGTCTACGAGCAGTACTTC. It encodes CASSSGVYEQYF.

The chain combines TRBV4-1 with TRBJ2-7, with D perhaps matching TRBD1 or TRBD2 (6 bases each). V was clipped by 1 base and J by 6 bases, with 16 bases between them. Germline values: CDR1 MGHRA, CDR2 YSYEKL. The CDR3 extends over 15 amino acids. The CDR3 nucleotides read TGCGCCAGCAGCCAAGGGGACAAGGGGGGTTTCGAGCAGTACTTC. Its translation is CASSQGDKGGFEQYF.

The chain recombines TRBV14 with TRBJ2-7, with 7 bases matching TRBD1. V shed 4 bases, J shed 1 base, and the junction held 10 bases outside the gene matches. The CDR3 is 16 amino acids. The germline V gene has CDR1 SGHDN and CDR2 FVKESK. The CDR3 reads CASSRITGTDSYEQYF. DNA for the CDR3: TGTGCCAGCAGCCGAATAACCGGGACAGATTCCTACGAGCAGTACTTC.

This clone was picked up a small number of times. V usage is TRBV4-1 and J usage is TRBJ1-2, with 8 bases aligning to TRBD1. This CDR3 is 16 amino acids long. Germline CDR1 reads MGHRA; CDR2 reads YSYEKL. The J segment lost 5 bases and the V segment lost 1 base, leaving 9 bases of the junction unmatched. CDR3 amino acids: CASSQGGWDRFYGYTF. CDR3 nucleotide sequence: TGCGCCAGCAGCCAAGGTGGATGGGACAGGTTTTATGGCTACACCTTC.

V and J are TRBV7-3 and TRBJ2-5; D is unresolved. The CDR3 covers 15 residues. V was clipped by 2 bases and J by 5 bases, with 15 bases between them. Germline CDR1 reads SGHTA; CDR2 reads FQGTGA. The CDR3 region has the DNA TGTGCCAGCAGCTTAGTACGGGTGACTGGCGAGACCCAGTACTTC. Translation gives CASSLVRVTGETQYF.

The chain couples TRBV6-1 to TRBJ1-4, with D perhaps matching TRBD1 (5 bases). This CDR3 comprises 16 residues. V was pared by 3 bases and J by 0 bases, with 11 bases between. CDR1 MNHNS and CDR2 SASEGT come from the germline V gene. The CDR3 region has the DNA TGTGCCAGCAGTGATCTGGGGCTCGCAACTAATGAAAAACTGTTTTTT. This encodes CASSDLGLATNEKLFF.

V gene TRBV6-5 combines with J gene TRBJ2-2, with D unresolved. This CDR3 is 15 amino acids long. Germline V gene sequence: CDR1 MNHEY, CDR2 SVGAGI. V was clipped by 10 bases and J by 4 bases, with 19 bases between them. CDR3 nucleotides: TGTGCCATTACCGAATTAACTAACCCCACCGGGGAGCTGTTTTTT. Translation: CAITELTNPTGELFF.

This chain uses TRBV28 with TRBJ1-2; D possibly corresponds to TRBD1 (5 bases). The V end was cut by 7 bases, the J end by 8 bases, with 17 bases between. The CDR3 is 13 residues long. The germline V gene has CDR1 MDHEN and CDR2 SYDVKM. The CDR3 loop is CASKGSPPWGYTF. For the CDR3, the DNA is TGTGCCAGCAAGGGGTCCCCCCCCTGGGGCTACACCTTC.

V and J are TRBV10-1 and TRBJ2-5; the D gene is possibly TRBD2 (6 bases). Trimming took 3 bases from V and 5 from J, leaving 13 bases between them. Germline assignment: CDR1 WNHNN and CDR2 SYGVQD (reference sequence). The CDR3 sequence is 14 residues long. This chain's CDR3 is CASSDGSAGETQYF. DNA for the CDR3: TGCGCCAGCAGTGATGGCTCAGCGGGTGAGACCCAGTACTTC.

The J gene is TRBJ2-7, the V gene TRBV28; 8 nucleotides align to TRBD1. CDR1 MDHEN and CDR2 SYDVKM come from the germline V gene. CDR3 length equals 14 residues. Germline trimming cut 4 bases from V and 3 bases from J; bases unmatched to any gene: 5. The CDR3, as DNA: TGTGCCAGCAGTTACCAGGACAGGGACTACGAGCAGTACTTC. This gives the protein CASSYQDRDYEQYF. The full variable domain, in which reference TRBV28 and TRBJ2-7 provide the parts outside the CDR3, is DVKVTQSSRYLVKRTGEKVFLECVQDMDHENMFWYRQDPGLGLRLIYFSYDVKMKEKGDIPEGYSVSREKKERFSLILESASTNQTSMYLCASSYQDRDYEQYFGPGTRLTVT.

The rearrangement links TRBV6-5 to TRBJ1-2; 11 nucleotides agree with TRBD1. Germline assignment: CDR1 MNHEY and CDR2 SVGAGI. The V and J ends lost 7 bases and 2 bases, in that order; junction bases with no gene match: 3. The CDR3 contains 14 residues. The CDR3 DNA reads as TGTGCCAGCATACGGGACAGGGGGAACTATGGCTACACCTTC. Protein sequence: CASIRDRGNYGYTF.

V is TRBV28 and J is TRBJ2-7; 12 bases are shared with TRBD1. Germline CDR1 reads MDHEN; CDR2 reads SYDVKM. J lost 3 bases, V lost 6 bases, and 6 bases had no gene match. There are 15 residues in the CDR3. The CDR3 coding sequence is TGTGCCAGCAGGTCGGGACAGGGGGCCTACTACGAGCAGTACTTC. It encodes CASRSGQGAYYEQYF.

The CDR3 DNA reads as TGTGCCAGCAGCTTGGCCAGTGCTTGGAATGAGCAGTTCTTC. Translated: CASSLASAWNEQFF. The chain joins TRBV7-9 to TRBJ2-1, with no clear D. The CDR3 spans 14 residues. CDR1 and CDR2 (germline): SEHNR, FQNEAQ (reference sequence). The V end lost 3 bases, the J end lost 7 bases, and 13 bases lay between the germline ends.

This clone was counted once. The rearrangement joins TRBV24-1 to TRBJ2-7; D possibly matches TRBD1 or TRBD2 (5 bases each). CDR3 length equals 16 residues. Trimming removed 2 bases at V and 2 bases at J, with 15 bases between. CDR1 and CDR2 (germline): KGHDR, SFDVKD. The DNA of the CDR3 is TGTGCCACCAGTGATTCCGGGGCACCCCCGCCCTACGAGCAGTACTTC. This codes for CATSDSGAPPPYEQYF.

In DNA form, the CDR3 reads TGTGCCAGCAGATGGGGCAATCAGCCCCAGCATTTT. This sequence encodes CASRWGNQPQHF. The chain employs TRBV6-5 and TRBJ1-5; no firm D call. From germline, CDR1 is MNHEY and CDR2 SVGAGI. CDR3 length: 12 amino acids. Trimming removed 6 bases from V and 2 bases from J, with 5 bases in between.

The chain uses TRBV5-1 and TRBJ2-3, with D possibly matching TRBD2 (5 bases). The CDR3 is 14 amino acids. V was clipped by 3 bases and J by 3 bases, with 11 bases between them. Germline V gene data show CDR1 as SGHRS and CDR2 as YFSETQ. Written as DNA, the CDR3 is TGCGCCAGCAGCTCGGAGGCTAATACAGATACGCAGTATTTT. Translating it yields CASSSEANTDTQYF.

The chain is built from TRBV7-9 and TRBJ2-7; D remains unclear. The germline gives CDR1 SEHNR, CDR2 FQNEAQ (reference sequence). CDR3 length: 15 amino acids. Trimming stripped 5 bases from V and 1 base from J, with 15 bases between. In DNA, the CDR3 is TGTGCCAGCAGCCCAGGACGCGCCCTTTCCTACGAGCAGTACTTC. Translated, it gives CASSPGRALSYEQYF.

The chain recombines TRBV28 with TRBJ1-2; D ambiguous. This CDR3 region has 10 residues. The ends were cut back, 3 bases at V and 7 bases at J, with 3 bases in the middle. CDR1 is MDHEN and CDR2 is SYDVKM in the germline V gene. The CDR3 is CASSLIGYTF. The CDR3 region has the DNA TGTGCCAGCAGTTTGATTGGCTACACCTTC.

The chain combines TRBV9 with TRBJ1-2; D not resolved. Germline V lookup: CDR1 SGDLS, CDR2 YYNGEE. V shed 0 bases and J shed 2 bases, with 8 bases lying between them. This CDR3 region has 14 residues. The CDR3 region is CASSVDDRNYGYTF. The CDR3 nucleotides read TGTGCCAGCAGCGTAGATGACCGAAACTATGGCTACACCTTC.

J is TRBJ1-3 and V is TRBV28; weak D call: TRBD1 (5 bases). V dropped 4 bases and J dropped 3 bases, with 10 bases sitting between them. This CDR3 contains 14 residues. Germline values: CDR1 MDHEN, CDR2 SYDVKM. The CDR3 DNA reads TGTGCCAGCAGTTCTCAGGGCAGTGGAAACACCATATATTTT. It is translated as CASSSQGSGNTIYF.

The chain uses TRBV30 and TRBJ1-2; the D gene is possibly TRBD1 (6 bases). Trimming removed 5 bases at V and 2 bases at J, with 15 bases between. CDR3 length equals 14 residues. Looked up from germline, CDR1 is GTSNPN and CDR2 is SVGIG (reference sequence). The CDR3 spells CAWPRLTGNYGYTF. CDR3 DNA sequence: TGTGCCTGGCCTCGGCTCACAGGGAACTATGGCTACACCTTC.